One sample yielded the 30 T cell receptor beta chains listed below, sequenced in a study of lymphopenia after photon versus proton radiotherapy. TCRdb keeps only in-frame clones here, not all; method: immunoSEQ multiplex PCR. The table lists about 39,000 clones, approximately 90% of them singletons. This specimen was peripheral blood, taken from a patient treated with photon-based radiotherapy. The receptors originated from a man in his 60s with cholangiocarcinoma.

The chain recombines TRBV9 with TRBJ2-6; the D is unclear. Trimming shortened V by 1 base and J by 0 bases, and 8 bases separated the two germline ends. The CDR3 runs 16 residues. Germline V lookup: CDR1 SGDLS, CDR2 YYNGEE. CDR3 bases: TGTGCCAGCAGCGTATCCAACTTCTCTGGGGCCAACGTCCTGACTTTC. Its protein is CASSVSNFSGANVLTF. Full variable domain (outside the CDR3, taken from reference TRBV9 and TRBJ2-6): DSGVTQTPKHLITATGQRVTLRCSPRSGDLSVYWYQQSLDQGLQFLIQYYNGEERAKGNILERFSAQQFPDLHSELNLSSLELGDSALYFCASSVSNFSGANVLTFGAGSRLTVL.

The V gene is TRBV13, the J gene TRBJ1-2; the match to TRBD1 covers 9 bases. The CDR3 contains 14 residues. Losses at the gene ends were 4 bases for V and 4 bases for J; bases not matched to a gene: 4. Germline assignment: CDR1 PRHDT and CDR2 FYEKMQ (reference sequence). The CDR3 nucleotides are TGTGCCAGCAGCTCTGGGACAGGGAGCTATGGCTACACCTTC. Its translation: CASSSGTGSYGYTF. The full variable domain, completed using reference TRBV13 and TRBJ1-2, is AAGVIQSPRHLIKEKRETATLKCYPIPRHDTVYWYQQGPGQDPQFLISFYEKMQSDKGSIPDRFSAQQFSDYHSELNMSSLELGDSALYFCASSSGTGSYGYTFGSGTRLTVV.

The table lists this clone with a count of one. The gene calls are TRBV6-6 and TRBJ2-7; D unresolved. The CDR3 contains 11 residues. V lost 2 bases and J lost 3, with 2 bases in between. Germline V lookup: CDR1 MNHNY, CDR2 SVGAGI (reference sequence). CDR3: CASSYRYEQYF. CDR3 DNA: TGTGCCAGCAGTTACCGCTACGAGCAGTACTTC.

This chain connects TRBV9 to TRBJ2-1; 11 bases fit TRBD2. CDR1 is SGDLS, CDR2 YYNGEE, per germline. V trimming: 4 bases; J trimming: 9 bases; junction bases outside the gene matches: 6. There are 14 residues in the CDR3. Here the CDR3 DNA reads TGTGCCAGCAGCAATAGCGGGGGGGCTGGTGAGCAGTTCTTC. As protein: CASSNSGGAGEQFF.

The chain carries TRBV10-3 and TRBJ2-1; TRBD2 agrees at 8 bases. With 6 bases clipped from V and 0 bases from J, the junction kept 4 bases outside the gene matches. Germline CDR1 ENHRY, CDR2 SYGVKD. The CDR3 extends over 15 amino acids. CDR3 DNA sequence: TGTGCCATCAGGCTAGCGGGCAGCTCCTACAATGAGCAGTTCTTC. Protein: CAIRLAGSSYNEQFF.

V and J are TRBV7-9 and TRBJ2-7, with TRBD1 identical over 8 bases. V dropped 5 bases and J dropped 0; count of bases not matched to a gene: 6. Germline V gives CDR1 SEHNR, CDR2 FQNEAQ (reference sequence). CDR3 length: 15 amino acids. The CDR3 sequence: CASSPGTGSSYEQYF. The CDR3 DNA is TGTGCCAGCAGCCCCGGGACAGGTAGCTCCTACGAGCAGTACTTC.

V gene TRBV28 combines with J gene TRBJ2-3; perhaps TRBD1 as D (5 bases). Germline CDR1 MDHEN, CDR2 SYDVKM. The CDR3 runs 12 residues. V was pared by 8 bases and J by 4 bases, with 10 bases between. CDR3 sequence (DNA): TGTGCCAGCTTAGGGGTGGCAGATACGCAGTATTTT. Residues: CASLGVADTQYF. Supplemented by reference TRBV28 and TRBJ2-3, the full variable domain reads DVKVTQSSRYLVKRTGEKVFLECVQDMDHENMFWYRQDPGLGLRLIYFSYDVKMKEKGDIPEGYSVSREKKERFSLILESASTNQTSMYLCASLGVADTQYFGPGTRLTVL.

The V gene is TRBV10-3, the J gene TRBJ2-1, with D unclear. The CDR3 runs to 17 residues. V was shortened by 0 bases and J by 6 bases, with 18 bases between the two germline ends. CDR1 is ENHRY and CDR2 is SYGVKD in the germline V gene. CDR3 bases: TGTGCCATCAGTGAGTCGTCTAAGAGTGTGGGGTCCAATGAGCAGTTCTTC. It codes for CAISESSKSVGSNEQFF.

This chain uses TRBV7-8 with TRBJ2-3; no clear D gene. Between the trimmed V and J ends, which lost 1 base and 3 bases, there was a span of 8 bases. Germline V gene lookup returns CDR1 SGHVS and CDR2 FQNEAQ. This CDR3 is 14 amino acids long. The CDR3, as DNA: TGTGCCAGCAGCTTAGGTCGGGTGACAGATACGCAGTATTTT. Its protein is CASSLGRVTDTQYF. Complete variable domain (other parts from reference TRBV7-8 and TRBJ2-3): GAGVSQSPRYKVAKRGQDVALRCDPISGHVSLFWYQQALGQGPEFLTYFQNEAQLDKSGLPSDRFFAERPEGSVSTLKIQRTQQEDSAVYLCASSLGRVTDTQYFGPGTRLTVL.

The J gene is TRBJ2-3, the V gene TRBV29-1, with D perhaps TRBD1 or TRBD2 (6 bases each). The V end was cut by 8 bases, the J end by 2 bases, with 17 bases between. The CDR3 sequence is 14 residues long. The V gene's germline CDR1 is SQVTM and CDR2 ANQGSEA. Here the CDR3 DNA reads TGCAGCACGCCGGGGGACATTTTCACAGATACGCAGTATTTT. It specifies CSTPGDIFTDTQYF.

The chain uses TRBV11-3 and TRBJ2-3, with D unclear. Germline loops: CDR1 SGHNT, CDR2 YENEEA. Trimming took 6 bases from V and 1 from J, leaving 5 bases between them. This CDR3 has 12 residues. CDR3 residues: CASRGGTDTQYF. CDR3 nucleotides: TGTGCCAGCAGAGGAGGCACAGATACGCAGTATTTT.

The V call is TRBV4-2, the J call TRBJ2-1; tentative D call: TRBD1 (5 bases). V was shortened by 3 bases and J by 14 bases, with 17 bases between the two germline ends. Per germline, CDR1 LGHNA and CDR2 YNFKEQ. CDR3 length equals 13 residues. CDR3 coding DNA: TGTGCCAGCAGCCAGCCCCGTGACAGTACGAAGTTCTTC. The encoded protein is CASSQPRDSTKFF.

The chain is built from TRBV28 and TRBJ2-7; possible D gene TRBD2, 5 bases. Per germline, CDR1 MDHEN and CDR2 SYDVKM. The V end was cut by 6 bases, the J end by 4 bases, with 13 bases between. The CDR3 sequence is 13 residues long. CDR3 sequence: CASRERDVYEQYF. CDR3 bases: TGTGCCAGCAGGGAACGGGATGTTTACGAGCAGTACTTC.

The chain joins TRBV11-2 to TRBJ2-3, with unresolved D. The germline CDR1 and CDR2 sequences are SGHAT and FQNNGV. CDR3 length: 15 amino acids. Trimming shortened V by 8 bases and J by 8 bases, and 23 bases separated the two germline ends. This chain's CDR3 is CASAMYQTVPGTQYF. CDR3 nucleotides: TGTGCCAGCGCCATGTATCAGACGGTCCCAGGTACGCAGTATTTT.

This rearrangement joins TRBV6-1 to TRBJ2-7; no firm D call. The germline V gene has CDR1 MNHNS and CDR2 SASEGT. The CDR3 loop spans 13 amino acids. V gave up 5 bases and J gave up 2 bases, with 10 bases separating them. The chain's CDR3 is CASSTTTPYEQYF. The CDR3 DNA sequence: TGTGCCAGCAGTACAACGACGCCCTACGAGCAGTACTTC.

This chain links TRBV19 with TRBJ2-3; 7 positions match TRBD2. This CDR3 is built from 13 residues. CDR1 and CDR2 (germline): LNHDA, SQIVND (reference sequence). Unmatched junction bases numbered 4, after V lost 3 bases and J lost 7 bases. The CDR3 protein is CASSMGGKHTQYF. As DNA, the CDR3 is TGTGCCAGTAGTATGGGAGGGAAACATACGCAGTATTTT.

The chain carries TRBV5-1 and TRBJ2-7, with D perhaps matching TRBD2 (6 bases). CDR1 is SGHRS and CDR2 is YFSETQ in the germline V gene. V lost 0 bases and J lost 1, with 11 bases in between. This CDR3 has 15 amino acids. DNA of the CDR3: TGCGCCAGCAGCTTGGTTATTAGCGGTTCCTACGAGCAGTACTTC. Residues: CASSLVISGSYEQYF.

This clone was found once. V is TRBV19 and J is TRBJ1-4; possible D gene TRBD1, 6 bases. Germline CDR1 is LNHDA and CDR2 is SQIVND (reference sequence). The CDR3 runs 18 residues. V was trimmed by 1 base and J by 0 bases, leaving 15 bases between them. CDR3 in amino acids: CASSIVGQSLSTNEKLFF. The CDR3 DNA reads as TGTGCCAGTAGTATAGTAGGACAGAGCCTTTCAACTAATGAAAAACTGTTTTTT.

This clone occurred a few times. V is TRBV28 and J is TRBJ1-5; D is unresolved. The CDR3 has 16 amino acids. Germline CDR1 and CDR2: MDHEN and SYDVKM. V was pared by 7 bases and J by 0 bases, with 16 bases between. The CDR3 sequence: CASNRFGPYSNQPQHF. The CDR3 DNA reads as TGTGCCAGCAACCGTTTCGGGCCGTATAGCAATCAGCCCCAGCATTTT.

The J gene is TRBJ2-7, the V gene TRBV20-1, with D maybe TRBD1 (6 bases). The CDR3 covers 11 residues. V was shortened by 4 bases and J by 4 bases, with 8 bases between the two germline ends. Looked up from germline, CDR1 is DFQATT and CDR2 is SNEGSKA (reference sequence). The CDR3 region has the DNA TGCAGTGCTAAGGGGGAGTACGAGCAGTACTTC. It translates to CSAKGEYEQYF.

This clone is a singleton in its sample. V and J are TRBV18 and TRBJ2-7, with 13 bases that match TRBD2. Losses at the gene ends were 10 bases for V and 7 bases for J; bases not matched to a gene: 10. The germline V gene has CDR1 KGHSH and CDR2 LQKENI. CDR3 length: 14 amino acids. CDR3 nucleotide sequence: TGTGCCACCGGACTAGCGGGAGTTGTCGGAGAGCAGTACTTC. It encodes CATGLAGVVGEQYF.

The V gene is TRBV19, the J gene TRBJ2-5; D call uncertain. Germline loops: CDR1 LNHDA, CDR2 SQIVND (reference sequence). V was trimmed by 5 bases and J by 2 bases, leaving 9 bases between them. This CDR3 is built from 13 residues. CDR3 sequence: CASSGQTQETQYF. The CDR3 nucleotides are TGTGCCAGTAGTGGGCAGACTCAAGAGACCCAGTACTTC.

This clone was seen more than once but under ten times. The genes are TRBV5-1 and TRBJ2-3; TRBD1 might be the D (8 bases). The CDR3 consists of 15 residues. The ends were cut back, 3 bases at V and 3 bases at J, with 14 bases in the middle. Germline loops: CDR1 SGHRS, CDR2 YFSETQ. Here the CDR3 reads CASSYTGGETDTQYF. CDR3 DNA: TGCGCCAGCAGCTACACAGGGGGGGAGACAGATACGCAGTATTTT.

This clone was detected only a few times. The chain uses TRBV9 and TRBJ1-5, with 9 bases aligning to TRBD1. V dropped 2 bases and J dropped 6; count of bases not matched to a gene: 3. Germline V CDR1 and CDR2: SGDLS, YYNGEE. This CDR3 contains 14 residues. The CDR3 loop reads CASSVGTGIQPQHF. In DNA form, the CDR3 reads TGTGCCAGCAGCGTGGGGACAGGGATTCAGCCCCAGCATTTT.

V and J are TRBV10-3 and TRBJ2-1, with D perhaps TRBD1 (5 bases). The V gene lost 3 bases and the J gene lost 0 bases, with 12 bases spanning the gap. CDR1 ENHRY and CDR2 SYGVKD come from the germline V gene. CDR3 length: 16 residues. The CDR3 coding sequence is TGTGCCATCAGTGATACTCGACAGAGCTCCTACAATGAGCAGTTCTTC. It is translated as CAISDTRQSSYNEQFF.

The chain is built from TRBV5-6 and TRBJ1-2; 8 nucleotides agree with TRBD1. Germline values: CDR1 SGHDT, CDR2 YYEEEE. V shed 0 bases, J shed 5 bases, and the junction held 3 bases outside the gene matches. This CDR3 has 14 amino acids. CDR3 sequence: CASSLGDRTYGYTF. In DNA, the CDR3 is TGTGCCAGCAGCTTGGGGGACAGGACATATGGCTACACCTTC.

J is TRBJ2-5 and V is TRBV21-1; TRBD1 is the table's D call and was not checked against the DNA. TRBV21-1 is termed a pseudogene. The length of the CDR3 is 16 residues. For the CDR3, the DNA is TGTGCCAGCAGCAAGGTAGGACAGTACAATCAAGAGACCCAGTACTTC. Encoded protein: CASSKVGQYNQETQYF.

The chain links TRBV19 to TRBJ1-1; D is unclear. V lost 5 bases, J lost 3 bases, and 10 bases lay in between. This CDR3 has 13 amino acids. CDR1 is LNHDA, CDR2 SQIVND, per germline (reference sequence). CDR3 in DNA: TGTGCCAGTAGTTCGAGTCGGGACACTGAAGCTTTCTTT. Encoded protein: CASSSSRDTEAFF.

The gene calls are TRBV11-2 and TRBJ2-2, with TRBD1 as a possible D gene (5 bases). V lost 1 base, J lost 2 bases, and 8 bases lay in between. The CDR3 extends over 15 amino acids. Per germline, CDR1 SGHAT and CDR2 FQNNGV. CDR3 coding DNA: TGTGCCAGCAGCTTAGGACAGACCAACACCGGGGAGCTGTTTTTT. This translates into CASSLGQTNTGELFF.

The chain combines TRBV7-9 with TRBJ2-7; tentatively, D is TRBD2 (6 bases). Per the germline V gene, CDR1 is SEHNR and CDR2 is FQNEAQ (reference sequence). The V end was cut by 5 bases, the J end by 4 bases, with 15 bases between. This CDR3 contains 14 residues. Here the CDR3 DNA reads TGTGCCAGCAGCACGGGACTCGTCCCATACGAGCAGTACTTC. The encoded protein is CASSTGLVPYEQYF.